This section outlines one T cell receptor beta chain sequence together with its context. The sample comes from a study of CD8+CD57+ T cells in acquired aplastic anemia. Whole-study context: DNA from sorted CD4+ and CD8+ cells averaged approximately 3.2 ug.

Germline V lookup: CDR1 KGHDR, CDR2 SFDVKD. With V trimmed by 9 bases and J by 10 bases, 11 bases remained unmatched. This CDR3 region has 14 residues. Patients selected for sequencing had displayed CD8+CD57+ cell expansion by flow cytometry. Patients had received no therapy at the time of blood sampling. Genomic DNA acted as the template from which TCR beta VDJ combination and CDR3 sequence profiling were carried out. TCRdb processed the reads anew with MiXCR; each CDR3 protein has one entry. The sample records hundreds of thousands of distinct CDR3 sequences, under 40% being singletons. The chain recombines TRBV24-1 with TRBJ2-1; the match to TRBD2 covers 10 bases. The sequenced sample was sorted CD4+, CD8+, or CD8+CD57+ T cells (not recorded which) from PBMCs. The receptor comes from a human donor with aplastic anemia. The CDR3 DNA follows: TGTGCCACCGAAGCTAGCGGGGGCCCCCAAGAGCAGTTCTTC. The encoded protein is CATEASGGPQEQFF.